Below, one T cell receptor (beta chain) is given with its context. Its antigen is unknown. These data are taken from a study of cytomegalovirus exposure and HLA in healthy donors. Whole-study findings and limits: Presence/absence analyses rested on an assumption that sequencing depth was roughly uniform across donors.

Germline-derived CDR1 and CDR2 are MGHRA and YSYEKL. CDR3 length: 14 residues. Trimming at V came to 6 bases and at J to 6 bases, leaving 5 bases not matched to a gene. Researchers ran the PCR with 60 Vbeta and 13 Jbeta primers. Only in-frame clones appear in the TCRdb table, and some are missing; sequencing was by immunoSEQ multiplex PCR. Of about 60,000 clones listed, about two thirds are singletons. The sequence derives from a woman aged 55-70 years in good health and CMV-seropositive. Sequencing was carried out using PBMCs. The chain is built from TRBV4-1 and TRBJ2-1, with 10 bases identical to TRBD1. CDR3 protein: CASSPGTGVNEQFF. In nucleotides, the CDR3 is TGCGCCAGCAGTCCCGGGACAGGGGTCAATGAGCAGTTCTTC.